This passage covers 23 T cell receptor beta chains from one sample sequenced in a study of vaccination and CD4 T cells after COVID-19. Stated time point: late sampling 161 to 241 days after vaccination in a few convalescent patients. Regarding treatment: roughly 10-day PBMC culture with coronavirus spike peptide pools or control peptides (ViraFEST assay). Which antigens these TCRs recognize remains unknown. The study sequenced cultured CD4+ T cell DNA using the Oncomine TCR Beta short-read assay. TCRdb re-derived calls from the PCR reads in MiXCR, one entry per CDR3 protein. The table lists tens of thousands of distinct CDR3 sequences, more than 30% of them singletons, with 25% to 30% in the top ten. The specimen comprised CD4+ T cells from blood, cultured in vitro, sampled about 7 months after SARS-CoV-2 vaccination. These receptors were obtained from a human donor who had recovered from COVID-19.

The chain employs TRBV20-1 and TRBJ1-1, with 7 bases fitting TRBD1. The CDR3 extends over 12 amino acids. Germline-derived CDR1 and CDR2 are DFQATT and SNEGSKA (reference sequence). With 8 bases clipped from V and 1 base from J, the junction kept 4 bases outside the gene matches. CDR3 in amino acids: CSTGTANTEAFF. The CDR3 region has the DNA TGCAGTACGGGGACAGCGAACACTGAAGCTTTCTTT.

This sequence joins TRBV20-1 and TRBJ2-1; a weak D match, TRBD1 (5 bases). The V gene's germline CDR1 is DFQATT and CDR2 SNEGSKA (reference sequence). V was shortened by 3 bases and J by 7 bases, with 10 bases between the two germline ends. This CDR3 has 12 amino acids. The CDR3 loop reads CSARGLLNEQFF. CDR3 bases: TGCAGTGCTAGGGGGCTCTTGAATGAGCAGTTCTTC.

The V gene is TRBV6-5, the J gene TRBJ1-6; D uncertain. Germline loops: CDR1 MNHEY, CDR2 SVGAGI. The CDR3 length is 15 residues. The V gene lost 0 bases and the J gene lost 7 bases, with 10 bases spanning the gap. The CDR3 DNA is TGTGCCAGCAGTTACTCGGAGACGATAAATTCACCCCTCCACTTT. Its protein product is CASSYSETINSPLHF.

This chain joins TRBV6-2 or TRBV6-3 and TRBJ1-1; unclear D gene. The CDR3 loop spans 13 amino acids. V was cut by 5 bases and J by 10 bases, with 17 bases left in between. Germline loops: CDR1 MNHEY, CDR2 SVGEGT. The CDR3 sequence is CASSDGGKVAAFF. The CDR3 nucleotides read TGTGCCAGCAGTGATGGAGGGAAGGTAGCAGCTTTCTTT.

The CDR3 DNA sequence: TGTGCCAGTAGCCCCTGGGCCAACGTCCTGACTTTC. Amino acid sequence: CASSPWANVLTF. The chain employs TRBV19 and TRBJ2-6; D is uncertain. Trimming shortened V by 6 bases and J by 5 bases, and 5 bases separated the two germline ends. Germline-derived CDR1 and CDR2 are LNHDA and SQIVND (reference sequence). The CDR3 consists of 12 residues.

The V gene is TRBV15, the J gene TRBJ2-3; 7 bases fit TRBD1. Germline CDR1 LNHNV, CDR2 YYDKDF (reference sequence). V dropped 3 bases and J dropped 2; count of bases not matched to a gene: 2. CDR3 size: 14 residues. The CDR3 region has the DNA TGTGCCACCAGCAGGGGACAGTTCACAGATACGCAGTATTTT. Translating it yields CATSRGQFTDTQYF. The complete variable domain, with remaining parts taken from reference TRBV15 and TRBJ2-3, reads DAMVIQNPRYQVTQFGKPVTLSCSQTLNHNVMYWYQQKSSQAPKLLFHYYDKDFNNEADTPDNFQSRRPNTSFCFLDIRSPGLGDTAMYLCATSRGQFTDTQYFGPGTRLTVL.

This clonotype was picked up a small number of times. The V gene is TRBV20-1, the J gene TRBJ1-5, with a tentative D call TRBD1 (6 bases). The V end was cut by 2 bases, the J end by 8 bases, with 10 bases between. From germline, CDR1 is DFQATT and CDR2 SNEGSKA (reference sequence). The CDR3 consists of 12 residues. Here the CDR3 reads CSARRGSEPQHF. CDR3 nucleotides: TGCAGTGCTAGAAGGGGGTCGGAGCCCCAGCATTTT.

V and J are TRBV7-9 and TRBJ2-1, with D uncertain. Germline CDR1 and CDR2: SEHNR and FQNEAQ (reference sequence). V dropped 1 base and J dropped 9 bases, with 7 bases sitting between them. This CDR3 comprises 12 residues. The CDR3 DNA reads TGTGCCAGCAGCTTAGTGGGCAGTGAGCAGTTCTTC. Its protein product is CASSLVGSEQFF.

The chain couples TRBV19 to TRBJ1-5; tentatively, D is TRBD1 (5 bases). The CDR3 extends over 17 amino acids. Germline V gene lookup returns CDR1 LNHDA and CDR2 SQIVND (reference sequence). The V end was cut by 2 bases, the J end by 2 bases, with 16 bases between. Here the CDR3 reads CASSIWGDWEGNQPQHF. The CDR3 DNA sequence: TGTGCCAGTAGTATATGGGGGGACTGGGAGGGCAATCAGCCCCAGCATTTT.

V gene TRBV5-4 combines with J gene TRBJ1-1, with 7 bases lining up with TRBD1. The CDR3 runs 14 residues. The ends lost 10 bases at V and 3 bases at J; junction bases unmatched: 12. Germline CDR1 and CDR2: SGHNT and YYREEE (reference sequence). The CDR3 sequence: CAGYKQGWDTEAFF. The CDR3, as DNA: TGTGCCGGATACAAACAGGGGTGGGACACTGAAGCTTTCTTT.

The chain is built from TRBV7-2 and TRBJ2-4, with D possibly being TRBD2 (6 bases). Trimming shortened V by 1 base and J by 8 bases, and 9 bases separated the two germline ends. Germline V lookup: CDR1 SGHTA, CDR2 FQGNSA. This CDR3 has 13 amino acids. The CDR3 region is CASSLGRRDIQYF. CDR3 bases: TGTGCCAGCAGCTTAGGGCGGAGGGACATTCAGTACTTC. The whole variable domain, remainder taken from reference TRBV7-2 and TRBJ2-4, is GAGVSQSPSNKVTEKGKDVELRCDPISGHTALYWYRQSLGQGLEFLIYFQGNSAPDKSGLPSDRFSAERTGGSVSTLTIQRTQQEDSAVYLCASSLGRRDIQYFGAGTRLSVL.

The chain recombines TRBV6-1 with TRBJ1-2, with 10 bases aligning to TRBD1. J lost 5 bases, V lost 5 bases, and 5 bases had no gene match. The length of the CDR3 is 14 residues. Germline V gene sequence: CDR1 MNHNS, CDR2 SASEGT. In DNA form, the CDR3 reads TGTGCCAGCAGTCTGGGACAGGGGTTTTATGGCTACACCTTC. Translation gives CASSLGQGFYGYTF.

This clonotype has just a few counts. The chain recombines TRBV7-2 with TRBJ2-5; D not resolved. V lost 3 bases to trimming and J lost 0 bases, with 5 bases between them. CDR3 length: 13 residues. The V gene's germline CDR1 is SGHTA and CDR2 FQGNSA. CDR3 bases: TGTGCCAGCAGCTTCCCCAACCAAGAGACCCAGTACTTC. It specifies CASSFPNQETQYF.

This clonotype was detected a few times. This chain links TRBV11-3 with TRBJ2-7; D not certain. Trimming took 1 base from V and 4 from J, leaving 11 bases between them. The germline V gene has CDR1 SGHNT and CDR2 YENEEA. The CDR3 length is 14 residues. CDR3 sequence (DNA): TGTGCCAGCAGCTTAGGGGGAAAGAGGTACGAGCAGTACTTC. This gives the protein CASSLGGKRYEQYF.

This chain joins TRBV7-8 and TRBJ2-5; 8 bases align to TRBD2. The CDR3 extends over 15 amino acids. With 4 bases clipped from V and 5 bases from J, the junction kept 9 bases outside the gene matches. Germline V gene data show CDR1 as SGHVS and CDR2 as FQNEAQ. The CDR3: CASSSGTRNGETQYF. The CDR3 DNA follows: TGTGCCAGCAGCTCGGGGACTAGGAATGGGGAGACCCAGTACTTC. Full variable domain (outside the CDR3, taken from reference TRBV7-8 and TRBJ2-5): GAGVSQSPRYKVAKRGQDVALRCDPISGHVSLFWYQQALGQGPEFLTYFQNEAQLDKSGLPSDRFFAERPEGSVSTLKIQRTQQEDSAVYLCASSSGTRNGETQYFGPGTRLLVL.

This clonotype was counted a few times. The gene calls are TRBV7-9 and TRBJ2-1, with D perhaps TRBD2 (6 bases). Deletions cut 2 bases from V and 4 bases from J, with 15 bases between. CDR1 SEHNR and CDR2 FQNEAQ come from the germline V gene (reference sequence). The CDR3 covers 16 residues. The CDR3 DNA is TGTGCCAGCAGCTTAAGTCTGGCGGGGAGTTACAATGAGCAGTTCTTC. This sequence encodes CASSLSLAGSYNEQFF.

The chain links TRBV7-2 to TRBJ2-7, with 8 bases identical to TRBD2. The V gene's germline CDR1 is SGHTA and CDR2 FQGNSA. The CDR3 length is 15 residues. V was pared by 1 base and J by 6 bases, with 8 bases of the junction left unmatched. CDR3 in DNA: TGTGCCAGCAGCTTAGGGTGGGAGCGGGGGAGCGAGCAGTACTTC. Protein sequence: CASSLGWERGSEQYF.

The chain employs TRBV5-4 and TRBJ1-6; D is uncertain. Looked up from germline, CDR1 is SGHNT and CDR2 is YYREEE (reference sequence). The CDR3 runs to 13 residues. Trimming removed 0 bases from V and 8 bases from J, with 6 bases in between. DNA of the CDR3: TGTGCCAGCAGCTTGGGGCCCGATTCACCCCTCCACTTT. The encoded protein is CASSLGPDSPLHF.

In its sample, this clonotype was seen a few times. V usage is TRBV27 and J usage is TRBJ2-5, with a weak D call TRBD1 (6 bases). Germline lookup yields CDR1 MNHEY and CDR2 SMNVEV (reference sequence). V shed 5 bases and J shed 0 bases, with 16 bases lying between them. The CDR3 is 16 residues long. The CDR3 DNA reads TGTGCCAGCAGTGCATGGGGCCAGGGGTACCAAGAGACCCAGTACTTC. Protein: CASSAWGQGYQETQYF.

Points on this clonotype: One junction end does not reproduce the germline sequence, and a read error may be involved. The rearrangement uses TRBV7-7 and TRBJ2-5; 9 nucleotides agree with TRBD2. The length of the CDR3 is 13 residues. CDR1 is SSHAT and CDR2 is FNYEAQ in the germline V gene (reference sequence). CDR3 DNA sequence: TGTGCTAGCAGCATAAGCGGGGGGGAGACCCAGTACTTC. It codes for CASSISGGETQYF. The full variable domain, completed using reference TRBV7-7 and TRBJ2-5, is GAGVSQSPRYKVTKRGQDVTLRCDPISSHATLYWYQQALGQGPEFLTYFNYEAQPDKSGLPSDRFSAERPEGSISTLTIQRTEQRDSAMYRCASSISGGETQYFGPGTRLLVL.

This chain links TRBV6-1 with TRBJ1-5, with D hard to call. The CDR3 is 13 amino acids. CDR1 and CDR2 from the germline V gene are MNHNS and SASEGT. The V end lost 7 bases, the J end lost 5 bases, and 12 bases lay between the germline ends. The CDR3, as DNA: TGTGCCAGCATGCTTTCTTCAGATCAGCCCCAGCATTTT. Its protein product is CASMLSSDQPQHF.

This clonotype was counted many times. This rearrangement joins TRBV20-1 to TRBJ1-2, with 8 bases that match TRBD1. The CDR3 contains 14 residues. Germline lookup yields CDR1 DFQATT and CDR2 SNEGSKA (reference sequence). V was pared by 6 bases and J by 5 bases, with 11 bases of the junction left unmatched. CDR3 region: CSAGGTGKSYGYTF. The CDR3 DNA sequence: TGCAGTGCCGGTGGGACAGGCAAATCTTATGGCTACACCTTC.

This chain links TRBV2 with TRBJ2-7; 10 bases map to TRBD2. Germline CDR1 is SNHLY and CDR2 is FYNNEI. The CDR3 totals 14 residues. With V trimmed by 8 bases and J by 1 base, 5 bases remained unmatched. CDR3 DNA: TGTGCCAGCGAGCTAGCGGGGGTGTCCTACGAGCAGTACTTC. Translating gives CASELAGVSYEQYF.